This T cell receptor (beta chain) was found in a study of OX40 agonist ivuxolimab in advanced cancers. At the level of the study: Allowance was made for prior anti-PD-1, anti-PD-L1 or anti-CTLA-4 therapy, and roughly 40% had some. Study-wide points: Among T cells, CD8+ cells averaged more expanded clones than CD4+ cells. Within 6 weeks, CD4+ and CD8+ blood T cells expanded clonally at 0.1 to 3.0 mg/kg. Among the least clonally expanded were partial responders at 0.1-3.0 mg/kg.

This clone was counted ten times or more. Its antigen is as yet unknown. Data came from immunoSEQ multiplex PCR; TCRdb stores just in-frame clones and leaves some out. The sample has tens of thousands of clones, 86% seen once. The CDR3 sequence is 14 residues long. CDR1 and CDR2 from the germline V gene are MGHRA and YSYEKL. The V and J ends lost 8 bases and 8 bases respectively, with 21 bases between them. The source material was CD4+ or CD8+ T cells sorted from blood, sampled in a trial of the OX40 agonist ivuxolimab. The chain uses TRBV4-1 and TRBJ1-1; D might be TRBD1 (5 bases). The origin of this receptor is an adult with an advanced solid tumor such as melanoma, head and neck, liver or kidney cancer. Written as DNA, the CDR3 is TGCGCCAGCGGTAGGACAATTCAGCACAAAGAAGCTTTCTTT. It codes for CASGRTIQHKEAFF.